This note documents a single TCR beta chain sequence. Its antigen is undetermined. TCRdb analysed the 5' RACE reads with MiXCR anew, one entry per CDR3 protein. The sample comprises under 300,000 distinct CDR3 sequences, around 7% of which are singletons, and approximately 0.84% rests with the top ten. Germline CDR1 is SNHLY and CDR2 is FYNNEI. After removal of 0 bases from V and 3 bases from J, the junction contained 4 bases not matched to a gene. This CDR3 is built from 15 residues. This entry belongs to a study of T cells after yellow fever vaccination. In the study overall: It was SMART-Seq v4 Ultra Low Input that prepared the fractions with low cell numbers.

Whole-study results and caveats: A weaker secondary response peaked on day 5, the primary on day 15. A large majority of primary-vaccination clones showed up again after the booster (around 96% CD4, 88% CD8). Repertoires obtained by FACS sorting could include abundant clonotypes that entered as contaminants from the bulk population.

The source of this sequence is a man aged 25-45 years who received the YFV17D yellow fever vaccine. V and J are TRBV2 and TRBJ2-7; 8 nucleotides line up with TRBD1. The sequences come from CD4+ T cells sorted from PBMCs, collected 15 days after the yellow fever booster vaccination. The CDR3 DNA sequence: TGTGCCAGCAGTGAAGCGAGACAGGGGTTCTACGAGCAGTACTTC. The encoded protein is CASSEARQGFYEQYF.